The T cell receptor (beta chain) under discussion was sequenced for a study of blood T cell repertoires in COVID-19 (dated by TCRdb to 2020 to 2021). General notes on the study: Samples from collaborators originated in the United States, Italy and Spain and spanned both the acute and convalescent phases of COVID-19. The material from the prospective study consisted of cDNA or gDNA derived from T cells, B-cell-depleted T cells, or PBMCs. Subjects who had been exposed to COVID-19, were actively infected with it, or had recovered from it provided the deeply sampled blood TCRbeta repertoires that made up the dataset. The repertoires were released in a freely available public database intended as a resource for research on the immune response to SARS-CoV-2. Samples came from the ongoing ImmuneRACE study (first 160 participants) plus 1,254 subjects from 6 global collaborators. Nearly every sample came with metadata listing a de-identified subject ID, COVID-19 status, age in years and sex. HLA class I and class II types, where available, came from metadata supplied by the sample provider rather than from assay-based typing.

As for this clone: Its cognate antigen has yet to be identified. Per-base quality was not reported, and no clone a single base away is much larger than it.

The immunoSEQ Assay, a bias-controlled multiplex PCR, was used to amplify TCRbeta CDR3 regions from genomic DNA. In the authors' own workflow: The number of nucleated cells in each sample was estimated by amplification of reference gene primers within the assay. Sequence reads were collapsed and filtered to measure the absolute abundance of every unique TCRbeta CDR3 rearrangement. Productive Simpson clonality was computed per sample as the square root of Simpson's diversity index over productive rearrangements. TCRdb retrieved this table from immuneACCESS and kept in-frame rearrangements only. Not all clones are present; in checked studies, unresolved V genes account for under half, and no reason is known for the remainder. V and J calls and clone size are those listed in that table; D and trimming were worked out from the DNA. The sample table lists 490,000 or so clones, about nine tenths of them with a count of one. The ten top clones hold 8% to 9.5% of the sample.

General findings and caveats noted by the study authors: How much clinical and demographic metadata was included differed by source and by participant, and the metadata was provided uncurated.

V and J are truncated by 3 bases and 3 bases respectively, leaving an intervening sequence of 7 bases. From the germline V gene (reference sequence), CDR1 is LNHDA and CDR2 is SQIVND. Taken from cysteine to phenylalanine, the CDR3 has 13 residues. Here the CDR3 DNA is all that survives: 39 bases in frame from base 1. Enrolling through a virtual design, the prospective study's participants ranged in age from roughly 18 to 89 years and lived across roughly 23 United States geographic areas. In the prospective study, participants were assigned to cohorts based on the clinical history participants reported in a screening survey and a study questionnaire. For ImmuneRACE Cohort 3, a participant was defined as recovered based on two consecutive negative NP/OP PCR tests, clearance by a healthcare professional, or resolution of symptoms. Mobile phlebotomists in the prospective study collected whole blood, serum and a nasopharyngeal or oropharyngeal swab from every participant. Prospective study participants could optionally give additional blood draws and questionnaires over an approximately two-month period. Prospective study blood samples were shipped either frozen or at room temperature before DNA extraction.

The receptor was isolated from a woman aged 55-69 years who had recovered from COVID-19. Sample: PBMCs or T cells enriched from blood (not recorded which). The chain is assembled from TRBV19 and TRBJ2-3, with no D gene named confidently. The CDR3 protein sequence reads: CASSISGTDTQYF. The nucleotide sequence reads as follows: TGTGCCAGTAGTATCTCCGGGACAGATACGCAGTATTTT.